This TCR beta chain emerged from a study of blood T cell repertoires in COVID-19. On the study more broadly: Sites across the United States, Italy and Spain contributed samples from acute and convalescent COVID-19.

Repertoires were generated with immunoSEQ multiplex PCR, while TCRdb's copy carries only in-frame clones and drops some. The data contain about 410,000 clones, around 89% of them singletons. Seattle patients were enrolled while actively infected and followed longitudinally. This TCR came from a woman between 35 and 50 years old with COVID-19, enrolled during active disease. The sequenced sample consisted of peripheral blood.

The CDR3 region is CASSPRPAEAGELFF. DNA for the CDR3: TGTGCCAGCTCCCCTCGTCCGGCGGAGGCCGGGGAGCTGTTTTTT. The chain has TRBV19 and TRBJ2-2; tentative D call: TRBD2 (5 bases). Germline CDR1 LNHDA, CDR2 SQIVND (reference sequence). The V gene lost 9 bases and the J gene lost 6 bases, with 20 bases spanning the gap. This CDR3 region has 15 residues.